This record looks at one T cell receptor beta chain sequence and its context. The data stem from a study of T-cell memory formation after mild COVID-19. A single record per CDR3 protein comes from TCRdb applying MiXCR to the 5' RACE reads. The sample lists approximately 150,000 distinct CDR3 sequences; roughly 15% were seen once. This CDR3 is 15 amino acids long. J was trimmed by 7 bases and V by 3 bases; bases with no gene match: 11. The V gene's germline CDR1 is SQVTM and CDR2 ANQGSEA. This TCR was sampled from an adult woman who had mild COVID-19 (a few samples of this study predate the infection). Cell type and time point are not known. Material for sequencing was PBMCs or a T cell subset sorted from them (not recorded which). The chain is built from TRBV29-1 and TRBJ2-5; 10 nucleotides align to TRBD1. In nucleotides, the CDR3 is TGCAGCGTTGAGGGGACAGGGGACCCTTCGGGGACCCAGTACTTC. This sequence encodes CSVEGTGDPSGTQYF.